The rows below give T cell receptor beta chains drawn from one sample of a study of control samples from healthy donors and cancer patients. TCRdb's copy holds only in-frame clones and misses some; the assay was immunoSEQ multiplex PCR. The sample contains 93,000 or so clones, around 88% of which appear only once. Sequenced input: PBMCs. The source is a man in his fifties or sixties with lung cancer. The CDR3 runs from the conserved cysteine through the conserved F or W. The order of the fields is CDR3 protein, CDR3 DNA, D gene, clone size, V gene, J gene. D genes are given only for firm matches. Where a row states a size, it is once, few, many or the class of an expanded clone; other rows omit it.

cdr3_aa: CSVMKGTGANVLTF
cdr3_nt: TGCAGCGTTATGAAGGGTACCGGGGCCAACGTCCTGACTTTC
d_call: .
clone_size: .
v_call: TRBV29-1
j_call: TRBJ2-6

cdr3_aa: CASSQDIRINNSPLHF
cdr3_nt: TGTGCCAGCAGCCAAGATATCCGGATAAATAATTCACCCCTCCACTTT
d_call: .
clone_size: .
v_call: TRBV14
j_call: TRBJ1-6

cdr3_aa: CASSFPKQGPQETQYF
cdr3_nt: TGCGCCAGCAGCTTCCCCAAACAGGGGCCCCAAGAGACCCAGTACTTC
d_call: TRBD1
clone_size: .
v_call: TRBV5-1
j_call: TRBJ2-5

cdr3_aa: CASSDEEGIWEKLFF
cdr3_nt: TGCGCCAGCAGCGACGAGGAGGGCATTTGGGAAAAACTGTTTTTT
d_call: .
clone_size: once
v_call: TRBV5-1
j_call: TRBJ1-4

cdr3_aa: CASSQDSLPTNEQFF
cdr3_nt: TGTGCCAGCAGCCAAGATAGTCTCCCGACCAATGAGCAGTTCTTC
d_call: .
clone_size: .
v_call: TRBV4-2
j_call: TRBJ2-1

cdr3_aa: CASQQATGSSYGYTF
cdr3_nt: TGCGCCAGCCAACAGGCGACGGGTAGTAGCTATGGCTACACCTTC
d_call: .
clone_size: .
v_call: TRBV5-1
j_call: TRBJ1-2

cdr3_aa: CATQGAGELFF
cdr3_nt: TGTGCCACTCAGGGGGCCGGGGAGCTGTTTTTT
d_call: TRBD1
clone_size: .
v_call: TRBV15
j_call: TRBJ2-2

cdr3_aa: CASSLGGTGWTNTGELFF
cdr3_nt: TGTGCCAGCAGCTTAGGGGGGACAGGGTGGACGAACACCGGGGAGCTGTTTTTT
d_call: TRBD1
clone_size: .
v_call: TRBV13
j_call: TRBJ2-2

cdr3_aa: CASSGGGTEAFF
cdr3_nt: TGTGCCAGCAGTGGAGGAGGGACTGAAGCCTTCTTT
d_call: .
clone_size: .
v_call: TRBV6-6
j_call: TRBJ1-1

cdr3_aa: CASSFGTVNTGELFF
cdr3_nt: TGTGCCAGCAGCTTCGGGACGGTTAACACCGGGGAGCTGTTTTTT
d_call: .
clone_size: .
v_call: TRBV9
j_call: TRBJ2-2

cdr3_aa: CASTDMFQNQPQHF
cdr3_nt: TGTGCCAGCACTGATATGTTTCAGAATCAGCCCCAGCATTTT
d_call: .
clone_size: .
v_call: TRBV6-6
j_call: TRBJ1-5

cdr3_aa: CASSFGQGNQPQHF
cdr3_nt: TGTGCCAGCAGCTTCGGACAGGGGAATCAGCCCCAGCATTTT
d_call: TRBD1
clone_size: once
v_call: TRBV7-2
j_call: TRBJ1-5

cdr3_aa: CASREAGRHYNEQFF
cdr3_nt: TGTGCCAGCAGGGAAGCGGGGAGGCACTACAATGAGCAGTTCTTC
d_call: TRBD2
clone_size: .
v_call: TRBV6-1
j_call: TRBJ2-1

cdr3_aa: CASSEKASETQYF
cdr3_nt: TGTGCCAGCAGTGAAAAAGCGTCAGAGACCCAGTACTTC
d_call: .
clone_size: .
v_call: TRBV6-4
j_call: TRBJ2-5

cdr3_aa: CATQSRTEPYEQYF
cdr3_nt: TGTGCCACCCAGAGCAGGACAGAGCCCTACGAGCAGTACTTC
d_call: .
clone_size: .
v_call: TRBV24-1
j_call: TRBJ2-7

cdr3_aa: CASSIIFRGTPFLAKNIQYF
cdr3_nt: TGTGCCAGTAGTATTATATTCAGGGGGACACCCTTTCTAGCCAAAAACATTCAGTACTTC
d_call: TRBD1
clone_size: .
v_call: TRBV19
j_call: TRBJ2-4

cdr3_aa: CASSSSYGANVLTF
cdr3_nt: TGTGCCAGCAGCTCCTCTTACGGGGCCAACGTCCTGACTTTC
d_call: .
clone_size: .
v_call: TRBV7-2
j_call: TRBJ2-6

cdr3_aa: CASSRLIAGGGTDTQYF
cdr3_nt: TGTGCCAGCAGCCGACTAATAGCGGGGGGGGGCACAGATACGCAGTATTTT
d_call: TRBD2
clone_size: .
v_call: TRBV4-2
j_call: TRBJ2-3

cdr3_aa: CASSPGAEGNTIYF
cdr3_nt: TGTGCCAGCAGTCCCGGGGCTGAAGGAAACACCATATATTTT
d_call: .
clone_size: .
v_call: TRBV27
j_call: TRBJ1-3

cdr3_aa: CASSMTGGEQPQHF
cdr3_nt: TGTGCCAGCAGTATGACAGGGGGCGAACAGCCCCAGCATTTT
d_call: TRBD1
clone_size: few
v_call: TRBV6-5
j_call: TRBJ1-5

cdr3_aa: CASSLQRTQKETQYF
cdr3_nt: TGTGCCAGCAGCTTGCAAAGGACCCAGAAGGAGACCCAGTACTTC
d_call: .
clone_size: many
v_call: TRBV5-6
j_call: TRBJ2-5

cdr3_aa: CASIQGNSYNEQFF
cdr3_nt: TGTGCCAGCATACAGGGGAACTCCTACAATGAGCAGTTCTTC
d_call: TRBD1
clone_size: .
v_call: TRBV2
j_call: TRBJ2-1

cdr3_aa: CASSFRVVAGGQETQYF
cdr3_nt: TGTGCCAGCAGCTTCCGAGTTGTAGCGGGGGGGCAAGAGACCCAGTACTTC
d_call: TRBD2
clone_size: .
v_call: TRBV11-2
j_call: TRBJ2-5

cdr3_aa: CASSSPDEPTDTQYF
cdr3_nt: TGTGCCAGCAGCTCCCCCGACGAACCCACAGATACGCAGTATTTT
d_call: .
clone_size: .
v_call: TRBV11-3
j_call: TRBJ2-3

cdr3_aa: CASSEGVRTGKAFF
cdr3_nt: TGTGCCAGCAGTGAAGGAGTTCGGACAGGGAAAGCTTTCTTT
d_call: TRBD1
clone_size: .
v_call: TRBV6-1
j_call: TRBJ1-1

cdr3_aa: CAISESGRGDYGYTF
cdr3_nt: TGTGCCATCAGTGAGTCGGGCAGGGGGGACTATGGCTACACCTTC
d_call: TRBD1
clone_size: .
v_call: TRBV10-3
j_call: TRBJ1-2

cdr3_aa: CASSLGGPSNYGYTF
cdr3_nt: TGTGCCAGCAGTCTCGGAGGGCCCTCTAACTATGGCTACACCTTC
d_call: .
clone_size: .
v_call: TRBV2
j_call: TRBJ1-2

cdr3_aa: CAWGGAGFSTDTQYF
cdr3_nt: TGTGCTTGGGGGGGGGCAGGCTTTAGCACAGATACGCAGTATTTT
d_call: .
clone_size: .
v_call: TRBV30
j_call: TRBJ2-3

cdr3_aa: CASSPWQGATYEQYF
cdr3_nt: TGTGCCAGCAGCCCTTGGCAGGGGGCCACCTACGAGCAGTACTTC
d_call: TRBD1
clone_size: .
v_call: TRBV13
j_call: TRBJ2-7

cdr3_aa: CASGQGRETQYF
cdr3_nt: TGTGCCAGCGGACAGGGGAGGGAGACCCAGTACTTC
d_call: TRBD1
clone_size: .
v_call: TRBV27
j_call: TRBJ2-5

cdr3_aa: CASSNATGRYEAFF
cdr3_nt: TGTGCCAGCAGCAATGCGACAGGGCGTTATGAAGCTTTCTTT
d_call: .
clone_size: .
v_call: TRBV21-1
j_call: TRBJ1-1

cdr3_aa: CASSFRTANTGELFF
cdr3_nt: TGCGCCAGCAGCTTTAGGACAGCGAACACCGGGGAGCTGTTTTTT
d_call: .
clone_size: .
v_call: TRBV5-1
j_call: TRBJ2-2

cdr3_aa: CASTPLGRDKNIQYF
cdr3_nt: TGTGCCAGCACCCCCCTAGGGCGGGACAAAAACATTCAGTACTTC
d_call: .
clone_size: .
v_call: TRBV27
j_call: TRBJ2-4

cdr3_aa: CASSYDSGGNTDTQYF
cdr3_nt: TGTGCCAGCAGTTACGATTCGGGGGGAAACACAGATACGCAGTATTTT
d_call: TRBD2
clone_size: .
v_call: TRBV6-2/TRBV6-3
j_call: TRBJ2-3

cdr3_aa: CASSRQGAYEQYF
cdr3_nt: TGTGCCAGCAGCAGACAGGGTGCCTACGAGCAGTACTTC
d_call: TRBD1
clone_size: few
v_call: TRBV5-5
j_call: TRBJ2-7

cdr3_aa: CASSYYRGGIDTQYF
cdr3_nt: TGTGCCAGCAGTTACTACCGGGGGGGCATCGATACGCAGTATTTT
d_call: TRBD2
clone_size: .
v_call: TRBV6-5
j_call: TRBJ2-3

cdr3_aa: CASSLRATEAFF
cdr3_nt: TGTGCCAGCAGTTTACGGGCAACTGAAGCTTTCTTT
d_call: .
clone_size: .
v_call: TRBV12-3/TRBV12-4
j_call: TRBJ1-1

cdr3_aa: CASSIGGSLTDTQYF
cdr3_nt: TGTGCCAGTAGTATTGGGGGAAGTCTCACAGATACGCAGTATTTT
d_call: .
clone_size: .
v_call: TRBV19
j_call: TRBJ2-3

cdr3_aa: CASSLVGQGLGYTF
cdr3_nt: TGCGCCAGCAGCTTGGTGGGACAGGGGCTTGGCTACACCTTC
d_call: TRBD1
clone_size: .
v_call: TRBV5-1
j_call: TRBJ1-2

cdr3_aa: CASRQGPNTGELFF
cdr3_nt: TGTGCCAGCAGACAGGGACCGAACACCGGGGAGCTGTTTTTT
d_call: .
clone_size: .
v_call: TRBV6-5
j_call: TRBJ2-2

cdr3_aa: CASSLQTGGGGETQYF
cdr3_nt: TGTGCCAGCAGCCTACAGACAGGGGGCGGAGGGGAGACCCAGTACTTC
d_call: TRBD1
clone_size: .
v_call: TRBV7-2
j_call: TRBJ2-5

cdr3_aa: CAISEGGSETQYF
cdr3_nt: TGTGCCATCAGTGAGGGAGGGTCCGAGACCCAGTACTTC
d_call: .
clone_size: .
v_call: TRBV10-3
j_call: TRBJ2-5

cdr3_aa: CAVGYPYEQYF
cdr3_nt: TGTGCCGTAGGATACCCCTACGAGCAGTACTTC
d_call: .
clone_size: .
v_call: TRBV10-3
j_call: TRBJ2-7